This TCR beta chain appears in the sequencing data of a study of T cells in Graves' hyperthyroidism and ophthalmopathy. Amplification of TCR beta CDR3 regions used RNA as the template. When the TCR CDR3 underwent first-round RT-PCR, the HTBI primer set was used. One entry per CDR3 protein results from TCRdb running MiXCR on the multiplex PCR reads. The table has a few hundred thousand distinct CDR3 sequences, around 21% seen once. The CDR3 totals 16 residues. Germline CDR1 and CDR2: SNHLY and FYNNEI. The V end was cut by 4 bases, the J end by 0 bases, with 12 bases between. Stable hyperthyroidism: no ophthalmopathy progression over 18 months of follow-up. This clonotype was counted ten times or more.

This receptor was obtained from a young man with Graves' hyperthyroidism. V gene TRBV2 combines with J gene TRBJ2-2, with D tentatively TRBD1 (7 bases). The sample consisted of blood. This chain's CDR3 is CASSAQGGSNTGELFF. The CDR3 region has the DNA TGTGCCAGCAGTGCTCAGGGGGGTTCGAACACCGGGGAGCTGTTTTTT.